Listed below are T cell receptor beta chains from one sample, sequenced in a study of CD8 T cells in Susac syndrome. TCRdb used MiXCR to reprocess the immunoSEQ multiplex PCR reads, holding one entry per CDR3 protein. The sample shows 100,000 or so distinct CDR3 sequences, 85% to 95% of them seen only once. Input material: CD8+ T cells from PBMCs. The receptor set was obtained from a human donor in good health. The conserved cysteine and the conserved F or W are not part of the CDR3 here. Each record gives: V gene, clone size, CDR3 protein. Only part of the rows carry a size: once, few, many, or a class if the clone is expanded.

V: TRBV7-6
size: NA
CDR3: ASSLAGRGAF

V: TRBV20-1
size: NA
CDR3: SARAPGGNTEAF

V: TRBV4-3
size: NA
CDR3: ASSQRASLNTEAF

V: TRBV27
size: NA
CDR3: ASSTGGYTEAF

V: TRBV9
size: NA
CDR3: ASSGTENQPQH

V: TRBV19
size: NA
CDR3: ASGGLFEQY

V: TRBV6-6
size: NA
CDR3: ASSNRGQGGYEQY

V: TRBV29-1
size: NA
CDR3: SVAGVDGELF

V: TRBV29-1
size: NA
CDR3: SVDRQGDNYGYT

V: TRBV5-1
size: NA
CDR3: ASRPRQGRTEAF

V: TRBV25-1
size: once
CDR3: ASSRASYEQY

V: TRBV6-6
size: NA
CDR3: ATHPETNYGYT

V: TRBV25-1
size: NA
CDR3: ASSEPYRAPQH

V: TRBV10-3
size: NA
CDR3: AISRQTNTEAF

V: TRBV7-8
size: NA
CDR3: ASGRGSSTDTQY

V: TRBV3-1
size: once
CDR3: ASGETEAF

V: TRBV20-1
size: once
CDR3: SARELVNGNTIY

V: TRBV7-2
size: NA
CDR3: ASSLDRFSIGELF